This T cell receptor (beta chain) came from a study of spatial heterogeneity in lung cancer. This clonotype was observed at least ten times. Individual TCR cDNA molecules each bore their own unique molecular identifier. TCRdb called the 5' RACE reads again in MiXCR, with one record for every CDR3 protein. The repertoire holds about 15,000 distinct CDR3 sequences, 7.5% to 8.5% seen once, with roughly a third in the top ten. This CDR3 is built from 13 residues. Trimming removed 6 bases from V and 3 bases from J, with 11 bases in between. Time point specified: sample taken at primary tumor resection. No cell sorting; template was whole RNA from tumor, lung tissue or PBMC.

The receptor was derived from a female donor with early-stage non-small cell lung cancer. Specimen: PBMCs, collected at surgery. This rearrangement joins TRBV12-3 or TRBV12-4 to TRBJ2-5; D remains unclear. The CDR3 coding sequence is TGTGCCAGCAGCGCCCTGGTGGAAGAGACCCAGTACTTC. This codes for CASSALVEETQYF.